The source of this T cell receptor (beta chain) is a study of blood T cell repertoires in COVID-19. About the research overall: Collection of acute and convalescent COVID-19 samples took place in the United States, Italy and Spain. PBMCs, B-cell-depleted T cells, or T cells were the source of the cDNA or gDNA that made up the material.

Germline lookup yields CDR1 SGHTA and CDR2 FQGNSA. V lost 8 bases, J lost 0 bases, and 11 bases lay in between. The length of the CDR3 is 13 residues. The protocol was immunoSEQ multiplex PCR, while the TCRdb copy is restricted to in-frame clones and leaves out a portion. The top ten clones hold 30% to 40% of a sample with approximately 22,000 clones, under 95% of them seen once. The TCR sequence derives from a man between 65 and 85 years old with active COVID-19. The chain joins TRBV7-2 to TRBJ2-7; D unresolved. The sample was peripheral blood. CDR3 coding DNA: TGTGCCAGCGGGCAGCCACCCTCCTACGAGCAGTACTTC. This gives the protein CASGQPPSYEQYF.